This T cell receptor beta chain was sequenced in a study of cytomegalovirus exposure and HLA in healthy donors. Germline V gene sequence: CDR1 SNHLY, CDR2 FYNNEI. Trimming cost V 6 bases and J 5 bases; bases outside gene matches: 9. This CDR3 is 14 amino acids long. This PCR relied on a set of 60 Vbeta primers and 13 Jbeta primers. Some clones are missing from TCRdb's copy, which holds only in-frame ones; the method was immunoSEQ multiplex PCR. Here the sample spans 100,000 to 150,000 clones, around three quarters being singletons. The clonotype comes from a man aged 35 to 55 in good health and CMV-seronegative. The chain combines TRBV2 with TRBJ1-1; 7 nucleotides align to TRBD1. Sequenced: PBMCs. CDR3 sequence: CASRETGWGTEAFF. The CDR3 nucleotides read TGTGCCAGCAGGGAGACAGGGTGGGGGACTGAAGCTTTCTTT.